A selection of T cell receptor beta chains follows, all from one sample in a study of vaccination and CD4 T cells after COVID-19. Which antigens these TCRs recognize remains unknown. TCRdb fed the PCR reads into MiXCR, producing one record per CDR3 protein. The sample lists roughly 16,000 distinct CDR3 sequences, around 66% occurring once. The sequencing sample was made of CD4+ T cells from blood, cultured in vitro. These receptors all come from a human donor who had recovered from COVID-19. CDR3s include the opening cysteine and the closing phenylalanine or tryptophan. A D gene is named only where the DNA matches it firmly. Not all rows give a size; the values are once, few, many and, for expanded clones, a class.

-	TRBV10-3	TRBD2	TRBJ2-5	TGTGCCATCAGTGAGCGGACTAGCGGGAGAGGGGAGACCCAGTACTTC	CAISERTSGRGETQYF
few	TRBV7-6	-	TRBJ2-2	TGTGCCAGCAGCTTAGTAAGGTCACCGGCAAAGACCGGGGAGCTGTTTTTT	CASSLVRSPAKTGELFF
-	TRBV27	-	TRBJ2-3	TGTGCCAGCAGTTTACTCGCTAGCCGCACAGATACGCAGTATTTT	CASSLLASRTDTQYF
-	TRBV23-1	-	TRBJ1-2	TGCGCCAACGGGGCGGGCTACACCTTC	CANGAGYTF
-	TRBV7-2	-	TRBJ2-5	TGTGCCAGCAGCTTAGCCGGGAGTAGGGAGACCCAGTACTTC	CASSLAGSRETQYF
-	TRBV7-9	-	TRBJ1-2	TGTGCCAGCAGACTGAAGACGGGGGCGTATGGCTACACCTTC	CASRLKTGAYGYTF
few	TRBV7-2	TRBD1	TRBJ1-5	TGTGCCAGCAGCAGGAAGGGACAGAGGGGTAATCAGCCCCAGCATTTT	CASSRKGQRGNQPQHF
-	TRBV20-1	TRBD1	TRBJ1-2	TGCAGTGCTAGAGGACAGGGAGGTAACTATGGCTACACCTTC	CSARGQGGNYGYTF
-	TRBV20-1	TRBD2	TRBJ2-3	TGCAGTGCGATGACTAGCGCCAACACAGATACGCAGTATTTT	CSAMTSANTDTQYF
few	TRBV20-1	-	TRBJ1-6	TGCAGCCCCCGTGGGGGGGGCTCCTATAATTCACCCCTCCACTTT	CSPRGGGSYNSPLHF
once	TRBV6-1	-	TRBJ1-1	TGTGCCAGCAGGCCTCGGGGGGCAAGAACTGAAGCTTTCTTT	CASRPRGARTEAFF
-	TRBV20-1	TRBD2	TRBJ2-7	TGCAGTGAGGGCGGGAGGGGAGCCTACGAGCAGTACTTC	CSEGGRGAYEQYF
-	TRBV20-1	-	TRBJ1-5	TGCAGTGCTAGAGAATCCCTACAGCCCCAGCATTTT	CSARESLQPQHF
-	TRBV24-1	-	TRBJ1-1	TGTGCCACCAGGTCGAACGGCTCACCTGAAGCTTTCTTT	CATRSNGSPEAFF
-	TRBV11-2	-	TRBJ1-6	TGTGCCAGCAGCGATCAGGGACGCAATTCACCCCTCCACTTT	CASSDQGRNSPLHF
-	TRBV12-3/TRBV12-4	-	TRBJ1-2	TGTGCCAGCAGTTTGGGAGGGAAGGGGGGCTATGGCTACACCTTC	CASSLGGKGGYGYTF